The 29 T cell receptor beta chains listed next were all sequenced from one sample in a study of T-cell memory formation after mild COVID-19 (dated by TCRdb to about 2021). The protocol used for the library was 5' RACE. Sequenced on an Illumina NovaSeq 6000. TCRdb passed the public sequencing reads through fastp at Q25 and MiXCR, retaining productive beta sequences. A single entry per CDR3 protein holds the most common genes and DNA from its merged rows. In this sample the table shows 100,000 to 150,000 distinct CDR3 sequences, about 15% of which occur a single time. The top ten clones comprise approximately 5.5% of the sample. The sample consisted of PBMCs or a T cell subset sorted from them (not recorded which). These receptors were collected from a man aged 18 to 30 who had mild COVID-19 (a few samples of this study predate the infection). The sample titles of this study are shuffled in the database, so cell type and time point are left out; the donor was told from shared clones.

This chain links TRBV7-2 with TRBJ1-6; D is uncertain. CDR3 length equals 16 residues. The V and J ends lost 0 bases and 7 bases respectively, with 13 bases between them. Germline lookup yields CDR1 SGHTA and CDR2 FQGNSA. The CDR3 DNA reads TGTGCCAGCAGCTTAGCGCCATCGAGGAGGAATTCACCCCTCCACTTT. Its translation: CASSLAPSRRNSPLHF.

The gene calls are TRBV5-1 and TRBJ2-3, with D tentatively TRBD1 (5 bases). Germline V gives CDR1 SGHRS, CDR2 YFSETQ. This CDR3 spans 17 amino acids. The V gene lost 5 bases and the J gene lost 2 bases, with 21 bases spanning the gap. The CDR3 region is CASRPQGPRRSTDTQYF. The CDR3 region has the DNA TGCGCCAGCAGGCCCCAGGGCCCTAGAAGATCCACAGATACGCAGTATTTT.

This clonotype was counted between two and nine times. The chain employs TRBV20-1 and TRBJ1-2; 7 bases are a match to TRBD1. Trimming cost V 0 bases and J 8 bases; bases outside gene matches: 6. CDR1 is DFQATT, CDR2 SNEGSKA, per germline (reference sequence). The CDR3 runs to 13 residues. The DNA for the CDR3 is TGCAGTGCTAGAGATCTTGGGGACAGAGGCTACACCTTC. Encoded protein: CSARDLGDRGYTF.

This clonotype has more than one count but fewer than ten. The rearrangement joins TRBV6-2 or TRBV6-3 to TRBJ2-7; possibly TRBD1 or TRBD2 for D (5 bases each). Trimming took off 4 bases at V and 7 bases at J, with 20 bases between the two ends. Germline lookup yields CDR1 MNHEY and CDR2 SVGEGT. The CDR3 has 15 amino acids. CDR3 nucleotide sequence: TGTGCCAGCAGTTTGCAGGCAGGGCGGCCGGGGGAGCAGTACTTC. Residues: CASSLQAGRPGEQYF.

This clonotype was seen just once. This chain joins TRBV5-5 and TRBJ1-2, with D perhaps matching TRBD1 (5 bases). The CDR3 has 12 amino acids. V was cut by 4 bases and J by 8 bases, with 12 bases left in between. CDR1 is SGHKS, CDR2 YYEKEE, per germline (reference sequence). This CDR3 is CASSLRAAGYTF. Written as DNA, the CDR3 is TGTGCCAGCAGCCTCAGGGCAGCCGGCTACACCTTC.

V and J are TRBV20-1 and TRBJ2-2, with TRBD1 identical over 8 bases. Germline trimming cut 6 bases from V and 4 bases from J; bases unmatched to any gene: 10. The CDR3 extends over 15 amino acids. The germline V gene encodes CDR1 DFQATT and CDR2 SNEGSKA (reference sequence). This CDR3 reads CSAANRQGSTGELFF. The CDR3 nucleotides are TGCAGTGCCGCGAATCGACAGGGGAGCACCGGGGAGCTGTTTTTT.

This clonotype was detected a few times. This rearrangement joins TRBV11-2 to TRBJ2-6; 11 nucleotides align to TRBD1. V was pared by 5 bases and J by 0 bases, with 6 bases of the junction left unmatched. The CDR3 runs 18 residues. CDR1 and CDR2 from the germline V gene are SGHAT and FQNNGV. The CDR3 reads CASSRRGTGGSGANVLTF. DNA for the CDR3: TGTGCCAGCAGCCGGCGGGGGACAGGGGGCTCTGGGGCCAACGTCCTGACTTTC.

The genes are TRBV5-1 and TRBJ2-7; D unclear. Germline lookup yields CDR1 SGHRS and CDR2 YFSETQ. V dropped 5 bases and J dropped 2 bases, with 17 bases sitting between them. The CDR3 totals 15 residues. The CDR3 is CASSPGPNLPYEQYF. DNA of the CDR3: TGCGCCAGCAGTCCTGGGCCTAACCTCCCCTACGAGCAGTACTTC.

The chain links TRBV20-1 to TRBJ1-2; 7 bases fit TRBD1. There are 15 residues in the CDR3. Per germline, CDR1 DFQATT and CDR2 SNEGSKA (reference sequence). V was clipped by 1 base and J by 10 bases; unmatched bases: 15. CDR3 sequence (DNA): TGCAGTGCTAGAGGGGCGCCGGACAGGATTTCTGACTACACCTTC. This encodes CSARGAPDRISDYTF.

In its sample, this clonotype was seen a few times. This chain links TRBV4-3 with TRBJ1-2; TRBD1 might be the D (5 bases). V was clipped by 4 bases and J by 3 bases, with 15 bases between them. Germline values: CDR1 LGHNA, CDR2 YSLEER. The CDR3 spans 15 residues. This CDR3 is CASSPTMAGDYGYTF. CDR3 coding DNA: TGCGCCAGCAGCCCAACGATGGCGGGGGACTATGGCTACACCTTC.

This clonotype was recorded a few times. V gene TRBV11-2 combines with J gene TRBJ2-5, with a weak D call TRBD2 (5 bases). Germline V gene sequence: CDR1 SGHAT, CDR2 FQNNGV. Trimming took off 5 bases at V and 2 bases at J, with 18 bases between the two ends. The CDR3 totals 16 residues. In DNA, the CDR3 is TGTGCCAGCAGCCCCGCCCTGAGGGTACTGCAAGAGACCCAGTACTTC. This gives the protein CASSPALRVLQETQYF.

The chain joins TRBV12-3 or TRBV12-4 to TRBJ1-1, with unresolved D. V dropped 8 bases and J dropped 4 bases, with 11 bases sitting between them. The CDR3 sequence is 12 residues long. The CDR3, as DNA: TGTGCCAGCCTCAAAGGAGGCACTGAAGCTTTCTTT. Translation: CASLKGGTEAFF.

This clonotype was detected a few times. This sequence joins TRBV7-3 and TRBJ2-3; D is unclear. The V gene lost 2 bases and the J gene lost 1 base, with 7 bases spanning the gap. Germline loops: CDR1 SGHTA, CDR2 FQGTGA. This CDR3 contains 14 residues. CDR3 amino acids: CASSLFGGTDTQYF. CDR3 bases: TGTGCCAGCAGCTTATTTGGCGGCACAGATACGCAGTATTTT.

This clonotype came up a few times. The J gene is TRBJ1-1, the V gene TRBV5-1; D is uncertain. Per the germline V gene, CDR1 is SGHRS and CDR2 is YFSETQ. V lost 4 bases and J 1 base, leaving 17 bases between the germline ends. The CDR3 spans 16 residues. This CDR3 reads CASSQQPGPSNTEAFF. CDR3 nucleotide sequence: TGCGCCAGCAGCCAACAACCCGGACCCTCGAACACTGAAGCTTTCTTT.

The chain joins TRBV7-2 to TRBJ2-3, with 12 nucleotides matching TRBD2. Looked up from germline, CDR1 is SGHTA and CDR2 is FQGNSA. V lost 3 bases, J lost 1 base, and 5 bases stayed unmatched. CDR3 length equals 17 residues. This CDR3 reads CASSFRLAGEGTDTQYF. Here the CDR3 DNA reads TGTGCCAGCAGCTTTCGACTAGCGGGGGAAGGCACAGATACGCAGTATTTT. Complete variable domain (other parts from reference TRBV7-2 and TRBJ2-3): GAGVSQSPSNKVTEKGKDVELRCDPISGHTALYWYRQSLGQGLEFLIYFQGNSAPDKSGLPSDRFSAERTGGSVSTLTIQRTQQEDSAVYLCASSFRLAGEGTDTQYFGPGTRLTVL.

The chain has TRBV5-5 and TRBJ2-5; TRBD1 matches at 9 bases. V dropped 5 bases and J dropped 2; count of bases not matched to a gene: 4. The CDR3 is 14 amino acids. Germline V lookup: CDR1 SGHKS, CDR2 YYEKEE (reference sequence). The CDR3 DNA reads as TGTGCCAGCAGACCTGGACAGGGGCAAGAGACCCAGTACTTC. Encoded protein: CASRPGQGQETQYF.

Many counts were recorded for this clonotype. The chain combines TRBV20-1 with TRBJ2-7; D may be TRBD2 (6 bases). From germline, CDR1 is DFQATT and CDR2 SNEGSKA (reference sequence). There are 13 residues in the CDR3. V lost 0 bases to trimming and J lost 7 bases, with 13 bases between them. The CDR3 protein is CSARDYGTGEQYV. The CDR3 DNA follows: TGCAGTGCTAGAGATTATGGGACTGGGGAGCAGTACGTC.

V usage is TRBV15 and J usage is TRBJ1-5; 7 nucleotides agree with TRBD1. The germline V gene has CDR1 LNHNV and CDR2 YYDKDF (reference sequence). The CDR3 length is 17 residues. With 3 bases clipped from V and 2 bases from J, the junction kept 10 bases outside the gene matches. CDR3 in DNA: TGTGCCACCAGCAGGGCCGTAGGAACAGGGGGCAATCAGCCCCAGCATTTT. Translated, it gives CATSRAVGTGGNQPQHF. The complete variable domain, with remaining parts taken from reference TRBV15 and TRBJ1-5, reads DAMVIQNPRYQVTQFGKPVTLSCSQTLNHNVMYWYQQKSSQAPKLLFHYYDKDFNNEADTPDNFQSRRPNTSFCFLDIRSPGLGDTAMYLCATSRAVGTGGNQPQHFGDGTRLSIL.

This clonotype was seen a few times. This sequence joins TRBV4-2 and TRBJ2-7; maybe TRBD1 (6 bases). This CDR3 has 13 amino acids. Germline CDR1 reads LGHNA; CDR2 reads YNFKEQ. Trimming removed 5 bases at V and 1 base at J, with 9 bases between. The DNA for the CDR3 is TGTGCCAGCAGCTCTGGACAGTCCTACGAGCAGTACTTC. Translated: CASSSGQSYEQYF.

This chain uses TRBV6-2 or TRBV6-3 with TRBJ2-7; D is undetermined. Trimming removed 5 bases from V and 0 bases from J, with 17 bases in between. The CDR3 consists of 16 residues. Germline CDR1 reads MNHEY; CDR2 reads SVGEGT. The CDR3 DNA sequence: TGTGCCAGCAGTCGCCCACCCATGAGGAGCTCCTACGAGCAGTACTTC. This sequence encodes CASSRPPMRSSYEQYF.

This clonotype has a count of ten or more. V and J are TRBV20-1 and TRBJ2-6; 8 bases are a match to TRBD1. Unmatched junction bases numbered 4, after V lost 3 bases and J lost 0 bases. The length of the CDR3 is 16 residues. Germline CDR1 reads DFQATT; CDR2 reads SNEGSKA (reference sequence). Written as DNA, the CDR3 is TGCAGTGCTAGGGGACAGGAAAACTCTGGGGCCAACGTCCTGACTTTC. Encoded protein: CSARGQENSGANVLTF.

The table lists this clonotype with a few counts. The J gene is TRBJ1-5, the V gene TRBV7-9, with 9 bases that match TRBD1. J lost 8 bases, V lost 1 base, and 6 bases had no gene match. Germline-derived CDR1 and CDR2 are SEHNR and FQNEAQ (reference sequence). The CDR3 has 15 amino acids. CDR3: CASSLGGQGREPQHF. As DNA, the CDR3 is TGTGCCAGCAGCTTAGGGGGACAGGGTAGAGAGCCCCAGCATTTT.

The DNA for the CDR3 is TGTGCCAGCAGTCCCCCCTCCTACGAGCAGTACTTC. Protein product: CASSPPSYEQYF. The rearrangement uses TRBV7-2 and TRBJ2-7; D unresolved. CDR1 and CDR2 from the germline V gene are SGHTA and FQGNSA. The V end was cut by 6 bases, the J end by 0 bases, with 6 bases between. CDR3 length: 12 amino acids. Supplemented by reference TRBV7-2 and TRBJ2-7, the full variable domain reads GAGVSQSPSNKVTEKGKDVELRCDPISGHTALYWYRQSLGQGLEFLIYFQGNSAPDKSGLPSDRFSAERTGGSVSTLTIQRTQQEDSAVYLCASSPPSYEQYFGPGTRLTVT.

The rearrangement uses TRBV7-9 and TRBJ1-6; perhaps TRBD1 as D (5 bases). The CDR3 runs 16 residues. The V end lost 5 bases, the J end lost 9 bases, and 20 bases lay between the germline ends. The germline V gene has CDR1 SEHNR and CDR2 FQNEAQ (reference sequence). The DNA of the CDR3 is TGTGCCAGCAGCCCAGGGAGTGCCTTAATTGGTTCACCCCTCCACTTT. Translating it yields CASSPGSALIGSPLHF.

This clonotype was counted only a few times. V is TRBV5-1 and J is TRBJ1-1; D is perhaps TRBD1 (5 bases). Germline lookup yields CDR1 SGHRS and CDR2 YFSETQ. The CDR3 totals 14 residues. Trimming took off 3 bases at V and 2 bases at J, with 11 bases between the two ends. The CDR3 here is CASSSTGTNTEAFF. CDR3 DNA sequence: TGCGCCAGCAGCTCAACGGGGACTAACACTGAAGCTTTCTTT.

This clonotype showed up many times. The CDR3 loop is CASSQLAGAYNEQFF. The CDR3 region has the DNA TGTGCCAGCAGCCAGCTAGCGGGGGCCTACAATGAGCAGTTCTTC. This chain joins TRBV7-2 and TRBJ2-1; 10 positions match TRBD2. CDR3 length equals 15 residues. V was pared by 5 bases and J by 2 bases, with 3 bases of the junction left unmatched. Germline CDR1 reads SGHTA; CDR2 reads FQGNSA.

CDR3 amino acids: CACHMGSGLRPWSNEQFF. The DNA of the CDR3 is TGTGCCTGCCATATGGGGAGCGGGCTAAGGCCGTGGAGCAATGAGCAGTTCTTC. J is TRBJ2-1 and V is TRBV7-2; tentatively, D is TRBD2 (6 bases). V lost 11 bases and J 6 bases, leaving 32 bases between the germline ends. The CDR3 sequence is 18 residues long. Germline V gene sequence: CDR1 SGHTA, CDR2 FQGNSA.

This clonotype was observed a few times. This chain links TRBV20-1 with TRBJ1-5; D not resolved. Trimming left V 0 bases short and J 0 bases short, with 9 bases between. CDR1 DFQATT and CDR2 SNEGSKA come from the germline V gene (reference sequence). The length of the CDR3 is 15 residues. The DNA of the CDR3 is TGCAGTGCTAGAGATTGGGGTATTAGCAATCAGCCCCAGCATTTT. It is translated as CSARDWGISNQPQHF.

This clonotype was detected a few times. The chain employs TRBV7-2 and TRBJ2-2; no definite D call. Looked up from germline, CDR1 is SGHTA and CDR2 is FQGNSA. The CDR3 runs to 13 residues. The V end was cut by 5 bases, the J end by 1 base, with 5 bases between. The CDR3 sequence: CASSGRNTGELFF. The DNA of the CDR3 is TGTGCCAGCAGCGGCCGGAACACCGGGGAGCTGTTTTTT.